A single T cell receptor beta chain is shown here with its context. Its antigen remains unknown. This sample was taken from a study of beta chain features in type 1 diabetes. The study, taken as a whole, reports: Sequencing from cDNA could over-represent high-TCR-expressing cells. Whether TCRB rearrangement is influenced by HLA type went unresolved here. Within patients, naive, central memory and Treg TCRB repertoires seemed more similar than within healthy donors. In all four CD4+ subsets, TCRB CDR3 length was significantly, moderately reduced in type 1 diabetes.

The CDR3 is 14 amino acids. The V and J ends lost 2 bases and 4 bases respectively, with 10 bases between them. Sequencing targeted expressed TCRB transcripts, as all isolated RNA had been reverse transcribed. The assay was immunoSEQ multiplex PCR, and TCRdb's table has in-frame clones only and misses some. This sample has approximately 52,000 clones, with about 60% found just once. Sorting produced populations that all topped 95% purity. The TCR originated in a woman aged 25-40 years with type 1 diabetes. The rearrangement uses TRBV23-1 and TRBJ2-3, with a weak D call TRBD2 (5 bases). Being an ORF, TRBV23-1 has a function that is uncertain. Sequences were obtained from stem cell memory CD4+ T cells from blood. CDR3 sequence reads: CASSQNEGSDTQYF. CDR3 coding DNA: TGCGCCAGCAGTCAAAACGAGGGATCAGATACGCAGTATTTT.